The sequence of this T cell receptor beta chain was determined in a study of T cell responses to AZD1222 COVID-19 vaccine (dated by TCRdb to 2020 to 2022). Background for the entire study: AZD1222 recipients whose second dose came at about 4 weeks and those whose second dose came at about 12 weeks were combined into one group, since spike-specific TCR depth and breadth did not differ between the two schedules. Trial participants were enrolled by age into subgroups of 18-55, 56-69 and 70-plus years, and around 140, 26 and 57 TCR-sequenced participants, respectively, were included in these subgroups. TCR sequencing was performed for more than 230 trial participants, of whom roughly 200 were given two doses of AZD1222 and some 26 were given two doses of MenACWY control vaccine. Study-wide conclusions, independent of this receptor: Reportedly, close to half of the unique spike-specific TCRs recognized epitopes lying outside the regions that are mutated in the B.1.351 and B.1.1.7 variants. Participants were mostly white British and included more females than males, and it was suggested by the authors that clonal diversity may have been underestimated. Conclusions about previously exposed vaccinees are limited because only six or seven AZD1222 recipients were SARS-CoV-2 seropositive at baseline. No day 14 peak-response samples were available, so repertoires were characterized only after the peak T cell response. Vaccine-associated CD4 TCRs spanned the whole spike protein, with dominant responses in regions 160-218 and 743-854. In the small 56-69-year group, the increase in depth fell short of significance, most likely because of low power. Spike-specific TCR breadth and depth rose significantly after two AZD1222 doses compared with day 0 and with MenACWY recipients.

What the time point label conveys for this sample: baseline before first vaccination. Vaccinee samples were obtained from the UK trials COV001 and COV002, which included a single-blind randomized controlled phase 2/3 trial of AZD1222 (ChAdOx1 nCoV-19) in healthy adults. For TCRbeta chain sequencing, PBMC samples were collected from trial participants at day 0 and at day 28 after the second dose. Trimming removed 5 bases from V and 14 bases from J, leaving 32 bases between the germline ends. The CDR3 has 17 amino acids, counting the end cysteine and phenylalanine. The retained sequence is limited to the CDR3, 51 bases, with the frame set at the first base. CDR1 and CDR2, looked up from the germline V gene, are SGHRS and YFSETQ. The CDR3 regions of human TCRbeta chains were analyzed by immunosequencing. As for the authors' bioinformatics: Repertoire TCRs were matched against a reference library of SARS-CoV-2-specific TCRs generated with the MIRA antigen-specificity platform. Breadth was defined as the fraction of unique TCRs that were SARS-CoV-2-associated, and depth was defined as the fraction of total T cells that were SARS-CoV-2-associated. Using the MIRA data, each spike-specific TCR was assigned both to the spike region to which the TCR was reactive and to a CD4 or CD8 class. Log10-transformed breadth and depth values were compared by one-way ANOVA with Sidak's multiple comparisons tests. Imported from immuneACCESS, the table was reduced by TCRdb to in-frame sequences with V and J called. These copies leave out some clones; in studies compared against another copy, an unresolved V gene accounts for under half, and the cause of the remainder is not known. V, J and clone size reflect that table, while D and trimming were determined from the DNA. This sample lists 110,000 to 150,000 clones; approximately 83% were detected once. Jointly, the top ten make up around 8% of the sample.

Concerning this clone itself: Its antigen has not been determined. Per-base quality was not reported, and no clone a single base away is much larger than it.

The receptor's source is an adult in good health. The specimen comprised peripheral blood, sampled on day 0 of AZD1222 vaccination. The chain uses TRBV5-1 and TRBJ2-1; TRBD2 is a weak D gene call, 5 bases matching. The DNA sequence follows: TGCGCCAGCAGTAAAAAGGACGGAACAGAGCCCCCGGGGTGGGAGTTCTTC. It is translated as CASSKKDGTEPPGWEFF.